The present entry profiles one TCR beta chain with its context. Method: immunoSEQ multiplex PCR; TCRdb's copy keeps in-frame clones and lacks some. The repertoire holds 130,000 to 150,000 clones, with about 87% as singletons. This record comes from a study of blood T cell repertoires in COVID-19. Sequencing input: peripheral blood. The receptor comes from a man aged 50-60 years who had recovered from COVID-19.

The CDR3 protein is CASSHPSTGQETQYF. CDR3 coding DNA: TGCGCCAGCAGCCACCCCTCGACAGGTCAAGAGACCCAGTACTTC. The genes are TRBV4-1 and TRBJ2-5; possibly TRBD1 for D (6 bases). The CDR3 totals 15 residues. Trimming left V 3 bases short and J 2 bases short, with 13 bases between. CDR1 is MGHRA and CDR2 is YSYEKL in the germline V gene.